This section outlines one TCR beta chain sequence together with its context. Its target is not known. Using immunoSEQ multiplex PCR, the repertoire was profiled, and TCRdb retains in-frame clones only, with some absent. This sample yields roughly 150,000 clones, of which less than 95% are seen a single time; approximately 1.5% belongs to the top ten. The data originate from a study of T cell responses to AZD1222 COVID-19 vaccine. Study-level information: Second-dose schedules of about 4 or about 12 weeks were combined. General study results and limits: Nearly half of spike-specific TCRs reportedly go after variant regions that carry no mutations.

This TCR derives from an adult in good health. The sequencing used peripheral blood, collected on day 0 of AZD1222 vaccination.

CDR3 sequence (DNA): TGTGCCAGCAGTTTAGCCCGGATAGACACCGGGGAGCTGTTTTTT. Translation: CASSLARIDTGELFF. V and J are TRBV27 and TRBJ2-2; D unclear. This CDR3 comprises 15 residues. V was trimmed by 2 bases and J by 3 bases, leaving 10 bases between them. Germline assignment: CDR1 MNHEY and CDR2 SMNVEV (reference sequence).